One and the same sample provided the 25 T cell receptor beta chains below, sequenced in a study of long-term antiretroviral therapy in people with HIV. It was version v3.0 of the immunoSEQ assay that was run at survey level. Sequenced by immunoSEQ multiplex PCR; TCRdb stores in-frame clones only, minus some. The table lists some 27,000 clones, roughly 84% of them singletons, with 6.2% in the top ten. Sample: unsorted PBMCs, taken 0.4 years after starting antiretroviral therapy. All receptors derive from a man younger than 30 with HIV.

The chain uses TRBV6-5 and TRBJ2-7; D is unresolved. Germline values: CDR1 MNHEY, CDR2 SVGAGI. V lost 0 bases, J lost 4 bases, and 7 bases lay in between. The CDR3 consists of 13 residues. Here the CDR3 DNA reads TGTGCCAGCAGTTACTCGATAGGGTACGAGCAGTACTTC. It yields the protein CASSYSIGYEQYF.

Notes on this clone: At one end, the junction sequence differs from germline, possibly due to a read error. Other DNA sequences of this sample code for an identical CDR3. The V and J genes are TRBV7-9 and TRBJ1-1; TRBD1 is a possible D gene (6 bases). CDR1 is SEHNR and CDR2 is FQNEAQ in the germline V gene (reference sequence). There are 16 residues in the CDR3. The CDR3 DNA reads TGTGCCAGCAGCTTATGGGCAGGGGTTGAGGACACTGAGGCTTTCTTT. Amino acids: CASSLWAGVEDTEAFF.

The rearrangement joins TRBV27 to TRBJ2-1; D is perhaps TRBD1 (6 bases). This CDR3 contains 20 residues. Looked up from germline, CDR1 is MNHEY and CDR2 is SMNVEV (reference sequence). With 0 bases removed from V and 2 bases from J, the gap between germline ends came to 23 bases. CDR3 sequence reads: CASSLSGLARTEYPYNEQFF. The CDR3 DNA reads as TGTGCCAGCAGTTTATCGGGGTTAGCCCGGACAGAATATCCCTACAATGAGCAGTTCTTC.

The chain employs TRBV6-5 and TRBJ1-5; D not resolved. The CDR3 loop spans 14 amino acids. V was clipped by 0 bases and J by 7 bases, with 10 bases between them. The germline gives CDR1 MNHEY, CDR2 SVGAGI. The CDR3 spells CASSYSIVGQPQHF. In DNA, the CDR3 is TGTGCCAGCAGTTACTCGATCGTGGGACAGCCCCAGCATTTT.

The gene calls are TRBV14 and TRBJ2-7, with 11 bases that match TRBD1. CDR1 and CDR2 from the germline V gene are SGHDN and FVKESK. The ends lost 2 bases at V and 2 bases at J; junction bases unmatched: 5. CDR3 length equals 16 residues. The CDR3 DNA reads TGTGCCAGCAGCCAAAGCGCGGGACAGGGGGCCTACGAGCAGTACTTC. Translating it yields CASSQSAGQGAYEQYF.

The chain is built from TRBV7-9 and TRBJ1-5; D may be TRBD1 (5 bases). With 5 bases removed from V and 0 bases from J, the gap between germline ends came to 20 bases. The CDR3 has 18 amino acids. Germline V gives CDR1 SEHNR, CDR2 FQNEAQ (reference sequence). The CDR3 nucleotides are TGTGCCAGCAGCCCCGGGACGGCCCCCCGGGGTAGCAATCAGCCCCAGCATTTT. Its protein is CASSPGTAPRGSNQPQHF.

The table lists this clone with a few counts. The V gene is TRBV7-9, the J gene TRBJ1-1, with D unresolved. Germline V gene data show CDR1 as SEHNR and CDR2 as FQNEAQ (reference sequence). V lost 3 bases and J 2 bases, leaving 4 bases between the germline ends. The CDR3 is made up of 12 amino acids. The CDR3: CASSFRNTEAFF. The CDR3 nucleotides read TGTGCCAGCAGCTTTCGAAACACTGAAGCTTTCTTT.

The chain links TRBV5-1 to TRBJ1-2, with D possibly matching TRBD1 (6 bases). Per germline, CDR1 SGHRS and CDR2 YFSETQ. This CDR3 spans 14 amino acids. Between the trimmed V and J ends, which lost 1 base and 8 bases, there was a span of 15 bases. The CDR3 sequence: CASSLSPGDFGYTF. Here the CDR3 DNA reads TGCGCCAGCAGCTTGTCGCCAGGGGATTTCGGCTACACCTTC.

The chain carries TRBV11-2 and TRBJ1-3; the D gene is possibly TRBD1 (5 bases). CDR1 and CDR2 (germline): SGHAT, FQNNGV. The CDR3 spans 14 residues. Trimming pared 5 bases from V and 4 bases from J, leaving 12 bases between. Written as DNA, the CDR3 is TGTGCCAGCAGCAGTAGGGGTGACGGAAACACCATATATTTT. The encoded protein is CASSSRGDGNTIYF.

The chain joins TRBV9 to TRBJ2-3; 7 bases match TRBD2. The J segment lost 10 bases and the V segment lost 0 bases, leaving 2 bases of the junction unmatched. This CDR3 has 12 residues. Germline CDR1 SGDLS, CDR2 YYNGEE. DNA for the CDR3: TGTGCCAGCAGCGTAGGGGCGGGAGCGCAGTATTTT. Encoded protein: CASSVGAGAQYF.

The chain has TRBV19 and TRBJ1-5; maybe TRBD1 (6 bases). The CDR3 runs 15 residues. V was clipped by 0 bases and J by 3 bases, with 9 bases between them. Germline CDR1 LNHDA, CDR2 SQIVND (reference sequence). CDR3 sequence (DNA): TGTGCCAGTAGTATAGATGGGACAACCAATCAGCCCCAGCATTTT. Protein product: CASSIDGTTNQPQHF.

This chain uses TRBV11-2 with TRBJ2-1; 7 positions agree with TRBD2. The CDR3 totals 16 residues. Germline values: CDR1 SGHAT, CDR2 FQNNGV. Trimming cost V 5 bases and J 0 bases; bases outside gene matches: 7. The CDR3 DNA reads TGTGCCAGCAGCAGCCGGGACTACTACTCCTACAATGAGCAGTTCTTC. It specifies CASSSRDYYSYNEQFF.

The chain couples TRBV4-3 to TRBJ2-3; maybe TRBD2 (5 bases). The CDR3 spans 14 residues. Germline V gene lookup returns CDR1 LGHNA and CDR2 YSLEER. Trimming removed 0 bases at V and 5 bases at J, with 9 bases between. CDR3 protein: CASSQDPRGDTQYF. The CDR3 coding sequence is TGCGCCAGCAGCCAAGATCCCCGGGGAGATACGCAGTATTTT.

The J gene is TRBJ2-7, the V gene TRBV28, with D perhaps matching TRBD1 or TRBD2 (6 bases each). The CDR3 is made up of 12 amino acids. V was trimmed by 4 bases and J by 9 bases, leaving 13 bases between them. Germline assignment: CDR1 MDHEN and CDR2 SYDVKM. The CDR3 is CASSWDGGVQYF. In DNA, the CDR3 is TGTGCCAGCAGTTGGGACGGGGGCGTGCAGTACTTC.

The gene calls are TRBV9 and TRBJ2-7; 10 positions match TRBD2. The CDR3 is 15 amino acids. Trimming removed 1 base from V and 4 bases from J; junction bases left unmatched: 5. Germline lookup yields CDR1 SGDLS and CDR2 YYNGEE. CDR3 sequence reads: CASSVLAGVGYEQYF. As DNA, the CDR3 is TGTGCCAGCAGCGTACTAGCGGGGGTCGGATACGAGCAGTACTTC.

The gene calls are TRBV12-5 and TRBJ2-7; TRBD1 matches at 7 bases. Germline lookup yields CDR1 LGHNT and CDR2 FRNRAP. The CDR3 spans 15 residues. V gave up 6 bases and J gave up 0 bases; unmatched junction bases: 8. CDR3 DNA: TGTGCTAGTGGACCTACAGGGGAATACTCCTACGAGCAGTACTTC. This sequence encodes CASGPTGEYSYEQYF.

CDR3 sequence: CASSLGDELFF. CDR3 nucleotide sequence: TGTGCCAGCAGCTTGGGGGACGAGCTGTTTTTT. This chain uses TRBV7-2 with TRBJ2-2, with D tentatively TRBD1 or TRBD2 (5 bases each). Between the trimmed V and J ends, which lost 3 bases and 11 bases, there was a span of 7 bases. The germline V gene encodes CDR1 SGHTA and CDR2 FQGNSA. This CDR3 has 11 amino acids.

The chain uses TRBV9 and TRBJ2-3, with 11 bases identical to TRBD1. Germline-derived CDR1 and CDR2 are SGDLS and YYNGEE. With 0 bases clipped from V and 0 bases from J, the junction kept 6 bases outside the gene matches. This CDR3 has 18 amino acids. CDR3 bases: TGTGCCAGCAGCGTAGTTGGGACAGGGGGGGCCAGCACAGATACGCAGTATTTT. This encodes CASSVVGTGGASTDTQYF.

The rearrangement uses TRBV29-1 and TRBJ2-1, with 9 nucleotides matching TRBD1. Unmatched junction bases numbered 7, after V lost 3 bases and J lost 4 bases. The CDR3 contains 15 residues. From germline, CDR1 is SQVTM and CDR2 ANQGSEA. The CDR3 protein is CSVDYRGLTYNEQFF. CDR3 sequence (DNA): TGCAGCGTTGACTACAGGGGGCTTACATACAATGAGCAGTTCTTC.

The rearrangement uses TRBV7-6 and TRBJ2-3; D is ambiguous. The length of the CDR3 is 11 residues. The V and J ends lost 5 bases and 11 bases respectively, with 11 bases between them. Germline CDR1 SGHVS, CDR2 FNYEAQ. CDR3 nucleotide sequence: TGTGCCAGCAGCCCCGGAGTGGGGCAGTATTTT. This gives the protein CASSPGVGQYF.

The rearrangement joins TRBV6-5 to TRBJ1-1, with TRBD1 as a possible D gene (5 bases). CDR1 and CDR2 from the germline V gene are MNHEY and SVGAGI. The CDR3 consists of 16 residues. The ends were cut back, 3 bases at V and 1 base at J, with 15 bases in the middle. The CDR3 sequence: CASSYTIGDPNTEAFF. CDR3 nucleotide sequence: TGTGCCAGCAGTTATACAATAGGGGACCCGAACACTGAAGCTTTCTTT.

The chain combines TRBV7-2 with TRBJ2-7, with TRBD1 matching 9 bases. Germline V gene lookup returns CDR1 SGHTA and CDR2 FQGNSA. This CDR3 is built from 16 residues. Trimming removed 5 bases from V and 4 bases from J; junction bases left unmatched: 12. The CDR3 sequence is CASSQVGWDRAYEQYF. The DNA of the CDR3 is TGTGCCAGCAGCCAAGTCGGTTGGGACAGGGCGTACGAGCAGTACTTC. Variable domain in full (rest from reference TRBV7-2 and TRBJ2-7): GAGVSQSPSNKVTEKGKDVELRCDPISGHTALYWYRQSLGQGLEFLIYFQGNSAPDKSGLPSDRFSAERTGGSVSTLTIQRTQQEDSAVYLCASSQVGWDRAYEQYFGPGTRLTVT.

The CDR3 loop is CASSYGSNEQFF. In DNA form, the CDR3 reads TGTGCCAGCAGTTACGGTAGCAATGAGCAGTTCTTC. The chain recombines TRBV6-5 with TRBJ2-1; no reliable D call. CDR1 MNHEY and CDR2 SVGAGI come from the germline V gene. Between the trimmed V and J ends, which lost 2 bases and 6 bases, there was a span of 5 bases. This CDR3 is built from 12 residues.

V usage is TRBV10-3 and J usage is TRBJ1-3, with no clear D. CDR3 length equals 12 residues. Trimming left V 4 bases short and J 8 bases short, with 9 bases between. The V gene's germline CDR1 is ENHRY and CDR2 SYGVKD. The CDR3 bases are TGTGCCATCAGTGGGTCTACGGACACCATATATTTT. Residues: CAISGSTDTIYF.

The J gene is TRBJ2-3, the V gene TRBV10-2; TRBD2 matches 10 bases. The CDR3 spans 16 residues. Looked up from germline, CDR1 is WSHSY and CDR2 is SAAADI. The V gene end was trimmed by 0 bases and the J gene end by 1 base; junction bases not matched to a gene: 1. CDR3 nucleotide sequence: TGCGCCAGCAGTGAGTCCCTAGCGGGAGGCACAGATACGCAGTATTTT. It is translated as CASSESLAGGTDTQYF.